Below are 15 T cell receptor beta chains sequenced from a single sample in a study of response to subunit inactivated influenza vaccine. TCRdb redid the calling of the RT-PCR reads with MiXCR, one entry per CDR3 protein. This sample yields about 830,000 distinct CDR3 sequences, of which approximately 17% are seen a single time; under 13% belongs to the top ten. This material consisted of PBMCs from blood, taken less than 6 days after vaccination. The receptor set was obtained from a man aged 50 to 60 who received an inactivated influenza vaccine.

J is TRBJ2-5 and V is TRBV20-1, with D unclear. The V gene lost 5 bases and the J gene lost 5 bases, with 12 bases spanning the gap. The V gene's germline CDR1 is DFQATT and CDR2 SNEGSKA (reference sequence). The CDR3 has 12 residues. The DNA for the CDR3 is TGCAGTGCTTCGGGCGCATTGGAGACCCAGTACTTC. Its translation: CSASGALETQYF.

V usage is TRBV12-3 or TRBV12-4 and J usage is TRBJ1-5; 7 bases match TRBD1. The ends lost 7 bases at V and 2 bases at J; junction bases unmatched: 11. This CDR3 spans 16 amino acids. In DNA form, the CDR3 reads TGTGCCAGCACCGACGTCGCAGGGGGACGCAATCAGCCCCAGCATTTT. Protein sequence: CASTDVAGGRNQPQHF.

This clonotype was observed many times. The chain combines TRBV12-3 or TRBV12-4 with TRBJ2-7; D is ambiguous. V lost 5 bases and J lost 3, with 11 bases in between. The CDR3 spans 13 residues. CDR3 DNA sequence: TGTGCCAGCAGTCTAAGACAAGTCTACGAGCAGTACTTC. It encodes CASSLRQVYEQYF.

The chain couples TRBV5-1 to TRBJ1-1; D possibly corresponds to TRBD1 (5 bases). The CDR3 consists of 13 residues. The V gene lost 0 bases and the J gene lost 8 bases, with 11 bases spanning the gap. Per germline, CDR1 SGHRS and CDR2 YFSETQ. CDR3 protein: CASSLDIGGEAFF. The CDR3 DNA follows: TGCGCCAGCAGCTTGGACATTGGGGGAGAAGCTTTCTTT.

This clonotype was seen only a few times. DNA for the CDR3: TGCGCCAGCAGCTTGGTTCTGGCCGAGGAGCAGTTCTTC. Translated, it gives CASSLVLAEEQFF. V is TRBV5-1 and J is TRBJ2-1, with unresolved D. Germline values: CDR1 SGHRS, CDR2 YFSETQ. The CDR3 has 13 amino acids. With 0 bases removed from V and 10 bases from J, the gap between germline ends came to 11 bases.

CDR3 nucleotides: TGTGCCTGGAGTGTTCGGGGCACCCGGGGCTATATTAGCGGCTACACCTTC. This sequence encodes CAWSVRGTRGYISGYTF. V gene TRBV30 combines with J gene TRBJ1-2; maybe TRBD1 (5 bases). CDR1 and CDR2 (germline): GTSNPN, SVGIG (reference sequence). Trimming cost V 0 bases and J 8 bases, with 25 bases left between them. This CDR3 has 17 residues.

The rearrangement joins TRBV7-2 to TRBJ1-5; D is perhaps TRBD1 (5 bases). This CDR3 has 15 amino acids. Trimming took off 1 base at V and 7 bases at J, with 14 bases between the two ends. Germline loops: CDR1 SGHTA, CDR2 FQGNSA. DNA for the CDR3: TGTGCCAGCAGCTTAGAGGTGTGGGACCGCCAGCCCCAGCATTTT. This encodes CASSLEVWDRQPQHF.

This clonotype was seen only a few times. This chain uses TRBV7-9 with TRBJ1-2; a weak D match, TRBD1 (6 bases). In germline, CDR1 is SEHNR, CDR2 FQNEAQ (reference sequence). The CDR3 length is 14 residues. Trimming removed 3 bases at V and 1 base at J, with 9 bases between. The CDR3 nucleotides are TGTGCCAGCAGCTTCATCAGGGGTAACTATGGCTACACCTTC. Its protein is CASSFIRGNYGYTF. The variable domain in full, with the rest retrieved from reference TRBV7-9 and TRBJ1-2, is DTGVSQNPRHKITKRGQNVTFRCDPISEHNRLYWYRQTLGQGPEFLTYFQNEAQLEKSRLLSDRFSAERPKGSFSTLEIQRTEQGDSAMYLCASSFIRGNYGYTFGSGTRLTVV.

The rearrangement joins TRBV2 to TRBJ2-7; 7 bases agree with TRBD2. Germline V gene lookup returns CDR1 SNHLY and CDR2 FYNNEI. Trimming removed 6 bases from V and 6 bases from J; junction bases left unmatched: 8. There are 13 residues in the CDR3. CDR3 DNA: TGTGCCAGCAGGAGACTAGCTCAGTTCGAGCAGTACTTC. This gives the protein CASRRLAQFEQYF. The whole variable domain, filled in from reference TRBV2 and TRBJ2-7, reads EPEVTQTPSHQVTQMGQEVILRCVPISNHLYFYWYRQILGQKVEFLVSFYNNEISEKSEIFDDQFSVERPDGSNFTLKIRSTKLEDSAMYFCASRRLAQFEQYFGPGTRLTVT.

This clonotype occurred a few times. V and J are TRBV6-1 and TRBJ2-3, with TRBD1 matching 9 bases. V lost 5 bases, J lost 6 bases, and 6 bases stayed unmatched. From germline, CDR1 is MNHNS and CDR2 SASEGT. This CDR3 comprises 14 residues. For the CDR3, the DNA is TGTGCCAGCAGTCGGGCCGGGACAGGGGATACGCAGTATTTT. Its translation: CASSRAGTGDTQYF.

This clonotype was picked up a small number of times. The rearrangement uses TRBV20-1 and TRBJ2-2; 16 bases align to TRBD2. Germline CDR1 reads DFQATT; CDR2 reads SNEGSKA (reference sequence). The length of the CDR3 is 18 residues. V was pared by 2 bases and J by 0 bases, with 3 bases of the junction left unmatched. This CDR3 is CSARSGTSGGANTGELFF. The CDR3 DNA reads as TGCAGTGCTAGATCTGGGACTAGCGGGGGGGCGAACACCGGGGAGCTGTTTTTT.

The chain employs TRBV20-1 and TRBJ1-5; TRBD1 matches 10 bases. Germline CDR1 and CDR2: DFQATT and SNEGSKA (reference sequence). The junction had 5 bases not matched to a gene; V was cut back by 7 bases and J by 2 bases. The CDR3 is made up of 14 amino acids. CDR3 protein: CSVRQGAGNQPQHF. The DNA for the CDR3 is TGCAGTGTTCGACAGGGGGCTGGCAATCAGCCCCAGCATTTT.

The sample holds a few counts of this clonotype. The chain recombines TRBV7-2 with TRBJ2-1; D remains unclear. Germline V gives CDR1 SGHTA, CDR2 FQGNSA. CDR3 length: 14 residues. V lost 0 bases and J lost 9, with 12 bases in between. In DNA, the CDR3 is TGTGCCAGCAGCTTAGCAGGCCGGAGAGGTGAGCAGTTCTTC. Amino acids: CASSLAGRRGEQFF.

The chain links TRBV15 to TRBJ2-2, with D possibly being TRBD1 (6 bases). The germline gives CDR1 LNHNV, CDR2 YYDKDF (reference sequence). Trimming cost V 7 bases and J 4 bases, with 19 bases left between them. The CDR3 contains 16 residues. The CDR3 DNA reads as TGTGCCACCATGTTTGGGGGACATACTACCACCGGGGAGCTGTTTTTT. This sequence encodes CATMFGGHTTTGELFF.

Details on this clonotype: A read error is possible here, since a much larger clone lies one base away. Written as DNA, the CDR3 is TGTGCCAGCAGCTTGGCCGGGACAGGGGACTACGAGCAGTACTTC. Translating it yields CASSLAGTGDYEQYF. J is TRBJ2-7 and V is TRBV5-5, with 10 bases matching TRBD1. The CDR3 is 15 amino acids. V trimming: 0 bases; J trimming: 3 bases; junction bases outside the gene matches: 3. Per the germline V gene, CDR1 is SGHKS and CDR2 is YYEKEE (reference sequence).